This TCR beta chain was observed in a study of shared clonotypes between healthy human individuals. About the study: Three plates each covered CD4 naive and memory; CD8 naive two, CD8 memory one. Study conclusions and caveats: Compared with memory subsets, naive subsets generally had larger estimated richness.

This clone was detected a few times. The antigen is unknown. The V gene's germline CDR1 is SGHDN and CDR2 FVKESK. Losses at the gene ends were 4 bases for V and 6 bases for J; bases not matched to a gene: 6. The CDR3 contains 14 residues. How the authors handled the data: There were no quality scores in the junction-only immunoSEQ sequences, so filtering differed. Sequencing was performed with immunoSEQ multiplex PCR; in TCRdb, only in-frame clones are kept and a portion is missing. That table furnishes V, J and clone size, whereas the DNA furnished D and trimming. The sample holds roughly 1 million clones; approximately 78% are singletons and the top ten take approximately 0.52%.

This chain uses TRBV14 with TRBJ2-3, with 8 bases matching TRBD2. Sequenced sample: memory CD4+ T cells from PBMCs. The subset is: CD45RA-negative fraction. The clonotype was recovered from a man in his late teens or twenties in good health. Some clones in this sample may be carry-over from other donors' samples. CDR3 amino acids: CASSPPGGKDTQYF. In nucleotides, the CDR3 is TGTGCCAGCAGCCCCCCGGGAGGGAAGGATACGCAGTATTTT.